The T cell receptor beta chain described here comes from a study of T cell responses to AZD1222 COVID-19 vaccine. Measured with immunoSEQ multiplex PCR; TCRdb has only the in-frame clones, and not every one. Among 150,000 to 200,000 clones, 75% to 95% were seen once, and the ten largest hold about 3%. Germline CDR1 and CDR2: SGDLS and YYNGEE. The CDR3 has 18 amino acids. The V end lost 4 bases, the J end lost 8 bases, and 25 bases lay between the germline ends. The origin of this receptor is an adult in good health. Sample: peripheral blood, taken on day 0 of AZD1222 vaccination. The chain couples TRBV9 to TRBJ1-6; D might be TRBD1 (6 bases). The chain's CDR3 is CASSTTLGGGQTYSPLHF. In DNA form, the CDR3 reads TGTGCCAGCAGCACGACGCTTGGGGGGGGCCAGACTTATTCACCCCTCCACTTT.